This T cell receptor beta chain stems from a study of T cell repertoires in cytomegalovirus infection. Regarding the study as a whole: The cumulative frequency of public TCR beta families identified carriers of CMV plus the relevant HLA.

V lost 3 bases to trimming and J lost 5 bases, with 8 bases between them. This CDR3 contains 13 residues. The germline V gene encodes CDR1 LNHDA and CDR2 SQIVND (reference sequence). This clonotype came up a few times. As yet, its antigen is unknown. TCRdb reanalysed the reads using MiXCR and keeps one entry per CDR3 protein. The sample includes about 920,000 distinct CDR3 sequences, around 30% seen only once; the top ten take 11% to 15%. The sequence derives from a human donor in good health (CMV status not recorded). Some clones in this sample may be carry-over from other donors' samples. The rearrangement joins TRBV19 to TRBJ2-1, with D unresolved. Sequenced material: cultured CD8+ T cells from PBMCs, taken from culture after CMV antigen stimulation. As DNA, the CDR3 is TGTGCCAGTAGTATCACGAGGAACAATGAGCAGTTCTTC. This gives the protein CASSITRNNEQFF.